This is a list of T cell receptor beta chains from one sample in a study of cytomegalovirus exposure and HLA in healthy donors. Produced via immunoSEQ multiplex PCR; TCRdb's table is partial and in-frame only. The sample consists of 150,000 or so clones, roughly 68% of them appearing once. Sequenced input: PBMCs. The receptors come from a young man in good health and CMV-seropositive. The CDR3 runs from the conserved cysteine through the conserved F or W. A D gene is named only where the DNA matches it firmly. Clone size appears in some rows only: once, few, many, or a class for an expanded clone.

J gene,D gene,V gene,clone size,CDR3 protein,CDR3 DNA
TRBJ2-1,TRBD2,TRBV5-1,.,CASSRRLAGGTYNEQFF,TGCGCCAGCAGCCGAAGACTAGCGGGAGGGACCTACAATGAGCAGTTCTTC
TRBJ2-4,TRBD2,TRBV30,.,CAWRWARTSGSLRAKNIQYF,TGTGCCTGGAGATGGGCCCGGACTAGCGGGAGTCTGAGGGCCAAAAACATTCAGTACTTC
TRBJ1-1,.,TRBV9,.,CASSQASGGGYTEAFF,TGTGCCAGCAGCCAGGCCTCCGGTGGGGGGTACACTGAAGCTTTCTTT
TRBJ1-2,.,TRBV4-1,.,CASSQAQTNYGYTF,TGCGCCAGCAGCCAAGCACAAACTAACTATGGCTACACCTTC
TRBJ1-1,.,TRBV2,.,CAGGREGNTEAFF,TGTGCCGGGGGCAGGGAGGGGAACACTGAAGCTTTCTTT
TRBJ1-2,.,TRBV11-3,.,CASSYQLRDTAGYGYTF,TGTGCCAGCAGCTATCAACTTAGAGACACAGCCGGCTATGGCTACACCTTC
TRBJ1-4,.,TRBV6-5,.,CASSYDRSNEKLFF,TGTGCCAGCAGTTACGACAGAAGCAATGAAAAACTGTTTTTT
TRBJ1-4,.,TRBV6-1,few,CASSEVPGEKLFF,TGTGCCAGCAGTGAAGTCCCGGGTGAAAAACTGTTTTTT
TRBJ1-1,TRBD1,TRBV27,.,CASSPRDRGFEAFF,TGTGCCAGCAGCCCCCGGGACAGGGGATTCGAAGCTTTCTTT
TRBJ1-2,.,TRBV4-1,.,CASSQDLRDYGYTF,TGCGCCAGCAGCCAAGATCTCCGGGACTATGGCTACACCTTC
TRBJ1-5,.,TRBV9,.,CASRGAGHQPQHF,TGTGCCAGCAGAGGGGCAGGGCATCAGCCCCAGCATTTT
TRBJ2-5,.,TRBV28,.,CASSQRPIIGEQYF,TGTGCCAGCAGTCAAAGACCAATAATCGGGGAGCAGTACTTC
TRBJ1-1,TRBD1,TRBV10-3,few,CASTGDLNTEAFF,TGTGCCTCGACAGGGGATCTGAACACTGAAGCTTTCTTT
TRBJ2-1,TRBD2,TRBV9,.,CASSVSGSQGYNEQFF,TGTGCCAGCAGCGTTAGCGGGAGCCAGGGCTACAATGAGCAGTTCTTC
TRBJ2-5,.,TRBV10-2,few,CASSEKMTGWRQETQYF,TGCGCCAGCAGTGAGAAGATGACGGGTTGGCGGCAAGAGACCCAGTACTTC
TRBJ2-1,TRBD2,TRBV6-6,once,CASSLLAGPGNEQFF,TGTGCCAGCAGTCTACTAGCGGGCCCTGGAAATGAGCAGTTCTTC
TRBJ1-2,TRBD1,TRBV27,.,CASRPGQTPYGYTF,TGTGCCAGCAGGCCGGGACAGACCCCTTATGGCTACACCTTC
TRBJ1-1,TRBD1,TRBV5-1,.,CASSSTTGGVTTEAFF,TGCGCCAGCAGCTCCACCACAGGGGGGGTAACGACTGAAGCTTTCTTT
TRBJ2-2,TRBD1,TRBV2,.,CASRVTGDNTGELFF,TGTGCCAGCAGGGTGACAGGGGATAACACCGGGGAGCTGTTTTTT
TRBJ2-2,.,TRBV7-9,few,CASIKGSTGELFF,TGTGCCAGCATCAAAGGGAGTACCGGGGAGCTGTTTTTT
TRBJ1-4,TRBD1,TRBV27,.,CASRKEEKTGVTTNEKLFF,TGTGCCAGCCGAAAAGAGGAAAAGACAGGGGTTACAACTAATGAAAAACTGTTTTTT
TRBJ1-4,.,TRBV6-6,.,CASSYSARLNEKLFF,TGTGCCAGCAGTTACTCGGCTAGACTTAATGAAAAACTGTTTTTT
TRBJ2-5,TRBD2,TRBV9,.,CASSVGLAVTETQYF,TGTGCCAGCAGCGTAGGACTAGCAGTGACGGAGACCCAGTACTTC
TRBJ2-5,.,TRBV2,once,CASRATEQETQYF,TGTGCCAGCAGGGCGACAGAACAAGAGACCCAGTACTTC
TRBJ1-5,.,TRBV6-6,.,CASIPGGARGPQPQHF,TGTGCCAGCATCCCTGGGGGGGCTAGGGGCCCTCAGCCCCAGCATTTT
TRBJ2-3,.,TRBV19,.,CASNLFRGADTQYF,TGTGCCAGTAACCTATTCAGGGGAGCAGATACGCAGTATTTT
TRBJ2-1,.,TRBV6-5,.,CASSYSTGVPHEQFF,TGTGCCAGCAGTTACTCGACGGGAGTACCGCATGAGCAGTTCTTC
TRBJ1-2,.,TRBV18,.,CASSPADRTYGYTF,TGTGCCAGCTCACCAGCGGACAGAACCTATGGCTACACCTTC
TRBJ2-3,.,TRBV5-1,.,CASSLFQGTDTQYF,TGCGCCAGCAGCTTGTTCCAGGGGACAGATACGCAGTATTTT
TRBJ2-1,TRBD1,TRBV7-8,.,CASRTQPGQGANNEQFF,TGTGCCAGCAGGACACAACCGGGACAGGGGGCAAATAATGAGCAGTTCTTC
TRBJ2-7,.,TRBV6-5,.,CASSYTGELSYEQYF,TGTGCCAGCAGTTACACGGGAGAGCTCTCCTACGAGCAGTACTTC
TRBJ1-4,.,TRBV29-1,.,CSVGETANEKLFF,TGCAGCGTTGGAGAAACTGCCAATGAAAAACTGTTTTTT
TRBJ2-7,.,TRBV5-1,.,CASSLGIYAGRSYEQYF,TGCGCCAGCAGCTTGGGTATTTATGCGGGACGGTCCTACGAGCAATACTTC
TRBJ2-7,TRBD2,TRBV6-6,few,CASSLERGGNSYEQYF,TGTGCCAGCAGCTTAGAGCGGGGCGGGAACTCCTACGAGCAGTACTTC
TRBJ2-1,TRBD2,TRBV28,.,CASAGGGRALVNEQFF,TGTGCCAGCGCGGGGGGCGGGAGGGCCTTGGTTAATGAGCAGTTCTTC
TRBJ1-2,.,TRBV10-3,.,CAISDWRLDGYTF,TGTGCCATCAGTGACTGGCGGCTAGATGGCTACACCTTC
TRBJ2-7,TRBD2,TRBV6-1,.,CASSQGTSGRAHSTYPKDEQYF,TGTGCCAGCAGTCAAGGGACTAGCGGGAGGGCCCACTCAACCTACCCTAAGGACGAGCAGTACTTC
TRBJ2-7,.,TRBV4-2,.,CASSPREAGPYEQYF,TGTGCCAGCAGCCCCCGCGAGGCAGGGCCCTACGAGCAGTACTTC
TRBJ1-5,.,TRBV5-1,few,CASSLGGEDQPQHF,TGCGCCAGCAGCTTAGGGGGGGAGGATCAGCCCCAGCATTTT
TRBJ2-3,TRBD1,TRBV29-1,few,CSIERDRESTQYF,TGCAGCATCGAGAGAGACAGGGAATCTACGCAGTATTTT
TRBJ2-7,.,TRBV9,.,CASSEGRESYEQYF,TGTGCCAGCAGCGAGGGACGGGAGTCCTACGAGCAGTACTTC
TRBJ1-2,.,TRBV5-4,.,CASSATLRSGYTF,TGTGCCAGCAGCGCTACCCTGAGGAGTGGCTACACCTTC
TRBJ2-1,.,TRBV5-1,few,CASSQVWRVAYNEQFF,TGCGCCAGCAGCCAAGTGTGGAGGGTCGCCTACAATGAGCAGTTCTTC
TRBJ2-1,.,TRBV5-8,.,CASSSPTQEGFF,TGTGCCAGCAGCTCCCCGACTCAAGAGGGGTTCTTC
TRBJ1-5,.,TRBV6-1,.,CASSEWLDTQHF,TGTGCCAGCAGTGAATGGTTGGACACCCAGCATTTT
TRBJ2-2,TRBD1,TRBV4-1,.,CASSRTGTGAFSAVRATGELFF,TGCGCCAGCAGCCGCACCGGGACAGGGGCCTTCTCCGCCGTTCGGGCCACCGGGGAGCTGTTTTTT
TRBJ2-7,TRBD2,TRBV11-2,few,CASSFLGLADSNEQYF,TGTGCCAGCAGCTTCCTCGGACTAGCGGATTCAAACGAGCAGTACTTC
TRBJ2-2,.,TRBV19,.,CASSTPGELFF,TGTGCCAGTAGTACCCCTGGGGAGCTGTTTTTT
TRBJ2-5,.,TRBV28,.,CASSPLQETQYF,TGTGCCAGCAGTCCGCTACAAGAGACCCAGTACTTC
TRBJ1-2,.,TRBV6-6,.,CASSDSQYLNGYTF,TGTGCCAGCAGTGATTCGCAGTATTTGAATGGCTACACCTTC